These 14 T cell receptor beta chains were all obtained from the same sample, sequenced in a study of cytomegalovirus exposure and HLA in healthy donors. With 60 Vbeta and 13 Jbeta primers, the PCR was carried out. Profiled with immunoSEQ multiplex PCR; TCRdb holds only in-frame clones, not every one. Of 200,000 to 250,000 clones in the sample, around 80% were seen once. Sequencing was carried out using PBMCs. The receptors originated from a woman aged 60-70 years in good health and CMV-seropositive.

This clone showed up just once. The chain has TRBV7-2 and TRBJ2-3; the D is unclear. Germline-derived CDR1 and CDR2 are SGHTA and FQGNSA. There are 12 residues in the CDR3. V was clipped by 5 bases and J by 2 bases, with 5 bases between them. CDR3 sequence reads: CASSTSTDTQYF. CDR3 coding DNA: TGTGCCAGCAGCACTTCCACAGATACGCAGTATTTT.

The J gene is TRBJ2-3, the V gene TRBV9, with unresolved D. Trimming stripped 0 bases from V and 1 base from J, with 6 bases between. Germline values: CDR1 SGDLS, CDR2 YYNGEE. The CDR3 contains 14 residues. This chain's CDR3 is CASSVGPGTDTQYF. CDR3 nucleotides: TGTGCCAGCAGCGTAGGGCCCGGCACAGATACGCAGTATTTT.

The chain employs TRBV5-5 and TRBJ1-2, with D possibly TRBD1 on 5 matching bases. This CDR3 has 16 amino acids. CDR1 and CDR2 from the germline V gene are SGHKS and YYEKEE (reference sequence). The germline V and J ends were trimmed by 4 bases and 3 bases, with 19 bases remaining between them. CDR3 loop: CASSVATPGYDYGYTF. CDR3 coding DNA: TGTGCCAGCAGCGTCGCGACCCCAGGGTACGACTATGGCTACACCTTC.

The J gene is TRBJ2-7, the V gene TRBV18; TRBD1 matches 9 bases. Losses at the gene ends were 2 bases for V and 3 bases for J; bases not matched to a gene: 8. The germline CDR1 and CDR2 sequences are KGHSH and LQKENI. The CDR3 runs 16 residues. DNA of the CDR3: TGTGCCAGCTCACCATACCCGGGACAGGGTCGCTACGAGCAGTACTTC. As protein: CASSPYPGQGRYEQYF.

This clone was detected only a few times. This chain joins TRBV5-4 and TRBJ2-3; possible D gene TRBD1, 7 bases. This CDR3 spans 16 amino acids. Germline-derived CDR1 and CDR2 are SGHNT and YYREEE (reference sequence). Trimming took 5 bases from V and 0 from J, leaving 16 bases between them. The CDR3 loop reads CASSWQGGASTDTQYF. CDR3 DNA: TGTGCCAGCAGTTGGCAGGGGGGCGCCAGCACAGATACGCAGTATTTT.

This clone turned up a few times. The chain is built from TRBV7-3 and TRBJ2-3; D possibly corresponds to TRBD1 (7 bases). CDR3 length: 15 amino acids. V lost 5 bases and J lost 4, with 16 bases in between. Germline assignment: CDR1 SGHTA and CDR2 FQGTGA. CDR3 sequence: CASSQGGGAPDTQYF. Here the CDR3 DNA reads TGTGCCAGCAGCCAAGGGGGCGGGGCCCCAGATACGCAGTATTTT. The whole variable domain, remainder taken from reference TRBV7-3 and TRBJ2-3, is GAGVSQTPSNKVTEKGKYVELRCDPISGHTALYWYRQSLGQGPEFLIYFQGTGAADDSGLPNDRFFAVRPEGSVSTLKIQRTERGDSAVYLCASSQGGGAPDTQYFGPGTRLTVL.

As concerns this clone: Other DNA sequences within the sample encode an identical CDR3. The gene calls are TRBV28 and TRBJ1-2, with TRBD1 matching over 9 bases. The V and J ends lost 2 bases and 6 bases, in that order; junction bases with no gene match: 1. The CDR3 runs 13 residues. Germline V gives CDR1 MDHEN, CDR2 SYDVKM. CDR3 in amino acids: CASSLRTGDGYTF. CDR3 DNA: TGTGCCAGCAGTTTAAGGACAGGGGATGGCTACACCTTC.

This rearrangement joins TRBV28 to TRBJ2-1; 8 nucleotides match TRBD1. Germline V gene sequence: CDR1 MDHEN, CDR2 SYDVKM. The CDR3 consists of 15 residues. V trimming: 8 bases; J trimming: 2 bases; junction bases outside the gene matches: 8. CDR3: CASDLGQATYNEQFF. The CDR3 DNA reads as TGTGCCAGCGATTTGGGACAGGCCACCTACAATGAGCAGTTCTTC. Complete variable domain (other parts from reference TRBV28 and TRBJ2-1): DVKVTQSSRYLVKRTGEKVFLECVQDMDHENMFWYRQDPGLGLRLIYFSYDVKMKEKGDIPEGYSVSREKKERFSLILESASTNQTSMYLCASDLGQATYNEQFFGPGTRLTVL.

V gene TRBV6-5 combines with J gene TRBJ1-1; D ambiguous. The germline gives CDR1 MNHEY, CDR2 SVGAGI. The CDR3 contains 14 residues. Between the trimmed V and J ends, which lost 6 bases and 4 bases, there was a span of 15 bases. As DNA, the CDR3 is TGTGCCAGCAGCCTGGTTGCGGGAAGCACTGAAGCTTTCTTT. Translating it yields CASSLVAGSTEAFF.

CDR3 coding DNA: TGTGCCAGCACTATTTACGGGGGGCTCGGAAACACCATATATTTT. Its translation is CASTIYGGLGNTIYF. This chain connects TRBV2 to TRBJ1-3; tentative D call: TRBD1 (6 bases). The CDR3 is 15 amino acids. Per germline, CDR1 SNHLY and CDR2 FYNNEI. Trimming removed 7 bases from V and 4 bases from J, with 17 bases in between.

This sequence joins TRBV30 and TRBJ1-1, with TRBD1 as a possible D gene (6 bases). Germline CDR1 reads GTSNPN; CDR2 reads SVGIG (reference sequence). The CDR3 is 13 amino acids. V shed 0 bases and J shed 4 bases, with 9 bases lying between them. CDR3 residues: CAWSVSGATEAFF. CDR3 sequence (DNA): TGTGCCTGGAGTGTCTCAGGGGCCACTGAAGCTTTCTTT. The full variable domain, rest sourced from reference TRBV30 and TRBJ1-1, is SQTIHQWPATLVQPVGSPLSLECTVEGTSNPNLYWYRQAAGRGLQLLFYSVGIGQISSEVPQNLSASRPQDRQFILSSKKLLLSDSGFYLCAWSVSGATEAFFGQGTRLTVV.

The CDR3 DNA reads TGTGTCAGAAGCTCCCGGACTAGCGGGCTCAGAAGGATTAGCACAGATACGCAGTATTTT. This gives the protein CVRSSRTSGLRRISTDTQYF. This rearrangement joins TRBV7-5 to TRBJ2-3; the DNA was not used to check the table's D call, TRBD2. TRBV7-5 is annotated as a pseudogene. The CDR3 totals 20 residues.

The chain combines TRBV5-4 with TRBJ2-5; TRBD2 might be the D (5 bases). Germline CDR1 is SGHNT and CDR2 is YYREEE (reference sequence). V lost 6 bases and J lost 5, with 8 bases in between. The CDR3 is 11 amino acids. CDR3 nucleotide sequence: TGTGCCAGCACCAGAGGGGAGACCCAGTACTTC. This gives the protein CASTRGETQYF.

With regard to this clone: One end of the junction varies from germline; a read error may be responsible. This chain joins TRBV25-1 and TRBJ2-5, with 9 bases that match TRBD2. This CDR3 region has 16 residues. CDR1 and CDR2 (germline): MGHDK, SYGVNS. The CDR3 loop reads CASSSHGTSYAETQHF. The DNA of the CDR3 is TGTGCCAGCAGTTCCCACGGGACTAGCTATGCAGAGACCCAGCACTTC.